What follows is one T cell receptor beta chain and its context. Its antigen remains unknown. Repertoires were generated with immunoSEQ multiplex PCR, while TCRdb's copy carries only in-frame clones and drops some. Of about 80,000 clones detected, 86% appear once; the ten largest clones hold 1.5% to 2%. The CDR3 is 14 residues long. V was clipped by 7 bases and J by 3 bases, with 12 bases between them. Germline lookup yields CDR1 MNHEY and CDR2 SVGAGI. These data come from a study of OX40 agonist ivuxolimab in advanced cancers. Across the whole study: Eligibility rules accepted prior anti-PD-1, anti-PD-L1 or anti-CTLA-4 therapy, and roughly 40% had some. Overall study results and limits: Low normalized clonal expansion also occurred in some nonresponding patients. The 0.1-3.0 mg/kg partial responders had among the lowest clonal expansion. Determination of antigen specificity was not performed for the expanded peripheral T cells.

Sequences were derived from CD4+ or CD8+ T cells sorted from blood, sampled in a trial of the OX40 agonist ivuxolimab. The receptor was isolated from an adult with an advanced solid tumor such as melanoma, head and neck, liver or kidney cancer. The chain links TRBV6-5 to TRBJ2-2; no reliable D call. CDR3 bases: TGTGCCAGCAATGCTGGGCAGTACACCGGGGAGCTGTTTTTT. It yields the protein CASNAGQYTGELFF.